Listed below are T cell receptor beta chains from one sample, sequenced in a study of tumor and adjacent non-tumor tissue in lung cancer. TCRdb fed the multiplex PCR reads into MiXCR, producing one record per CDR3 protein. Of about 76,000 distinct CDR3 sequences in the sample, roughly 70% were seen once. Material: lung tumor tissue. Every receptor here comes from a woman aged 70-85 years with non-small cell lung cancer. The CDR3 runs from the conserved cysteine through the conserved F or W. The D gene is left open where the match is weak.

D | V | length | CDR3
TRBD1 | TRBV6-5 | 16 | CASSYHRDRDPYEQYF
TRBD1 | TRBV29-1 | 15 | CSAIGTGEYQETQYF
NA | TRBV6-5 | 14 | CASTPIWDRNEQYF
NA | TRBV7-8 | 14 | CASSLVREGAEQFF
NA | TRBV11-2 | 13 | CASSSTCVSGYTF
TRBD2 | TRBV6-5 | 15 | CASSSGLARVNEQFF
NA | TRBV29-1 | 14 | CSVVTPGHIYGYTF
NA | TRBV6-5 | 15 | CTSSYSVTNTDTQYF
NA | TRBV25-1 | 14 | CASRPSANTGELFF
NA | TRBV29-1 | 14 | CSVERGGRRETQYF